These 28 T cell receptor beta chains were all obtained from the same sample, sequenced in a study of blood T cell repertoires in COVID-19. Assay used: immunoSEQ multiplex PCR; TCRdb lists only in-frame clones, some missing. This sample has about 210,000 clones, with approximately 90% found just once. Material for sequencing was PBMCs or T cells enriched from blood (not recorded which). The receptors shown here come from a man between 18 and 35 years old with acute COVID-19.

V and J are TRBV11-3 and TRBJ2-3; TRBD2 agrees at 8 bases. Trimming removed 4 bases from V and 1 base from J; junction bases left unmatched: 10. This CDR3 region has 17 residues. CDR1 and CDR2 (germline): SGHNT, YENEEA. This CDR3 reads CASSSIGELAGTDTQYF. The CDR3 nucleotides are TGTGCCAGCAGCTCGATAGGGGAACTAGCGGGCACAGATACGCAGTATTTT.

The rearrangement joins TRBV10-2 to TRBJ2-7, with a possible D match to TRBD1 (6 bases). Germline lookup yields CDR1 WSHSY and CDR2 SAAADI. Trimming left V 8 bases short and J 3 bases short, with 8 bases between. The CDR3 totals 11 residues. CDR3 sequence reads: CASGQIYEQYF. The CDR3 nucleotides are TGCGCCAGCGGACAGATCTACGAGCAGTACTTC.

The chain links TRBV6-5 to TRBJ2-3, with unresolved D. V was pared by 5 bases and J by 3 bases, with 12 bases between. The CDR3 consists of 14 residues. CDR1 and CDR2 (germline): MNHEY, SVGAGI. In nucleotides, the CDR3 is TGTGCCAGCAGTCCCTCGGTGGTGACAGATACGCAGTATTTT. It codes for CASSPSVVTDTQYF.

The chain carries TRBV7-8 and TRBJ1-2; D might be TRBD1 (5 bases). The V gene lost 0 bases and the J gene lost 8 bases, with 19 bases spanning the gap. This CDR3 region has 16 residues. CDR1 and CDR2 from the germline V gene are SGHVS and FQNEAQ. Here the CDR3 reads CASSLAQGPKAGGYTF. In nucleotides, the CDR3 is TGTGCCAGCAGCTTAGCGCAGGGACCCAAGGCGGGGGGCTACACCTTC.

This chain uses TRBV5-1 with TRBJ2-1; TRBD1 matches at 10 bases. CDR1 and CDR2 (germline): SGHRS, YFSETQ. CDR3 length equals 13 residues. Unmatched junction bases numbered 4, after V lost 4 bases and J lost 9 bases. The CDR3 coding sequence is TGCGCCAGCAGCATGGACAGGGGGGGTGAGCAGTTCTTC. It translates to CASSMDRGGEQFF.

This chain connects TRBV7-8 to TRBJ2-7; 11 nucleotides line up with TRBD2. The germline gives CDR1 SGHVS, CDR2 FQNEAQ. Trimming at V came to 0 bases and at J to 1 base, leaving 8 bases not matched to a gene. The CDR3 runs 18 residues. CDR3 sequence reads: CASSLALAGGKKSYEQYF. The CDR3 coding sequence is TGTGCCAGCAGCTTAGCTCTAGCGGGAGGAAAAAAATCCTACGAGCAGTACTTC. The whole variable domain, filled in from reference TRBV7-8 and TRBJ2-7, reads GAGVSQSPRYKVAKRGQDVALRCDPISGHVSLFWYQQALGQGPEFLTYFQNEAQLDKSGLPSDRFFAERPEGSVSTLKIQRTQQEDSAVYLCASSLALAGGKKSYEQYFGPGTRLTVT.

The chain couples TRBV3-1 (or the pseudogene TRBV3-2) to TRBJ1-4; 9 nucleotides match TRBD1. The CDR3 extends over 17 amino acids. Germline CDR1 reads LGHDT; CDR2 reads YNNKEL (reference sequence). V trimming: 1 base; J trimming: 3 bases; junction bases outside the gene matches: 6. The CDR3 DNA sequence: TGTGCCAGCAGCCAAGCCGGGACAGGGTGGGCTAATGAAAAACTGTTTTTT. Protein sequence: CASSQAGTGWANEKLFF.

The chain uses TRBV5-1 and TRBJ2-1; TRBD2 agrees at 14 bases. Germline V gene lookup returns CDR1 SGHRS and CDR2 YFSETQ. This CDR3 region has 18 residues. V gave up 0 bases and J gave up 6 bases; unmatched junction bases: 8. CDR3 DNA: TGCGCCAGCAGCTTGGCTGGGACTAGCGGGAGATACTTCAATGAGCAGTTCTTC. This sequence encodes CASSLAGTSGRYFNEQFF.

This CDR3 is CASSQGSGNSYNEQFF. Written as DNA, the CDR3 is TGCGCCAGCAGCCAGGGTAGCGGAAACTCCTACAATGAGCAGTTCTTC. The rearrangement links TRBV4-1 to TRBJ2-1, with D perhaps TRBD2 (6 bases). The V end was cut by 3 bases, the J end by 0 bases, with 12 bases between. Per germline, CDR1 MGHRA and CDR2 YSYEKL. This CDR3 is 16 amino acids long.

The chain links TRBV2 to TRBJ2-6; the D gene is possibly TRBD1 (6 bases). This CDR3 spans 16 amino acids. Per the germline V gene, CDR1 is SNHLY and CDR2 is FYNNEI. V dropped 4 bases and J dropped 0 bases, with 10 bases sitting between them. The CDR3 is CASSADRTSGANVLTF. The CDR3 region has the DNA TGTGCCAGCAGTGCTGACAGGACCTCTGGGGCCAACGTCCTGACTTTC.

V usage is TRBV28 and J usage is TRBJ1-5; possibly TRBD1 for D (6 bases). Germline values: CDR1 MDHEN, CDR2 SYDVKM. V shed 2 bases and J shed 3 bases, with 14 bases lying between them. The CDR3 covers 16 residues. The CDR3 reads CASSLPGEPLNQPQHF. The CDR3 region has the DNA TGTGCCAGCAGTTTACCAGGGGAGCCCCTCAATCAGCCCCAGCATTTT.

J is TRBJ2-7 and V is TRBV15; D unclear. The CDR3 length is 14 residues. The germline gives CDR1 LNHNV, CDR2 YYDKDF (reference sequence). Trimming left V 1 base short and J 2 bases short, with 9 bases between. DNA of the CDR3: TGTGCCACCAGCAGAGCGGCAGGCCCCTACGAGCAGTACTTC. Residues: CATSRAAGPYEQYF.

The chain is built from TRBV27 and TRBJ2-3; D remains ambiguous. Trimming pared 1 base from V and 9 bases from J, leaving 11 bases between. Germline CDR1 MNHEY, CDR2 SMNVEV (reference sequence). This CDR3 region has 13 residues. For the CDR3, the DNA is TGTGCCAGCAGTTTATTGGGCCAAGGCACGCAGTATTTT. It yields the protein CASSLLGQGTQYF.

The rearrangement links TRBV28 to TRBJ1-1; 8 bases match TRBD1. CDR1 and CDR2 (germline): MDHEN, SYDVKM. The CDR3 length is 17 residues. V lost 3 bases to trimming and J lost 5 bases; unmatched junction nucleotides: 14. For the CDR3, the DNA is TGTGCCAGCAGTTTCGGTTCCAGCACAGGGGGATGGACTGAAGCTTTCTTT. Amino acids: CASSFGSSTGGWTEAFF.

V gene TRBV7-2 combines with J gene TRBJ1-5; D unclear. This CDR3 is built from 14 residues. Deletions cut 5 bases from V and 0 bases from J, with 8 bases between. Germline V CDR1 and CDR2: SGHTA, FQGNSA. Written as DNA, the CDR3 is TGTGCCAGCAGCCCCAGTCATAGCAATCAGCCCCAGCATTTT. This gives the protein CASSPSHSNQPQHF.

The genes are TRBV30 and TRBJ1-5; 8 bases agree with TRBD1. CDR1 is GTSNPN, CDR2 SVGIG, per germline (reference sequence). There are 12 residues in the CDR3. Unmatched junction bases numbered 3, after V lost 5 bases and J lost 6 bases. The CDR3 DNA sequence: TGTGCCTGGTCGACAGGGGCTCAGCCCCAGCATTTT. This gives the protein CAWSTGAQPQHF.

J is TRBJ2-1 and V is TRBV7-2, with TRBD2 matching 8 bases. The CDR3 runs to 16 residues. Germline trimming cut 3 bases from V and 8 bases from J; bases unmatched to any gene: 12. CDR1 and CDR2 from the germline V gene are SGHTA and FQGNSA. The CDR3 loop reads CASSFWVSGNLDEQFF. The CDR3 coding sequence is TGTGCCAGCAGCTTTTGGGTTAGCGGGAATCTCGATGAGCAGTTCTTC.

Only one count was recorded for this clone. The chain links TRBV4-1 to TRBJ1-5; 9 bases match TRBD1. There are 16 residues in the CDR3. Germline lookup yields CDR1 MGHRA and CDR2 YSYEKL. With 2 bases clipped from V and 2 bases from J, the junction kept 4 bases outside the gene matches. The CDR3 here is CASSQPRQGGNQPQHF. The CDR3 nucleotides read TGCGCCAGCAGCCAACCTAGACAGGGGGGCAATCAGCCCCAGCATTTT.

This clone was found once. CDR3 DNA: TGTGCCAGCAGCCATACAGGGGGCGAGGGGGAAAAACTGTTTTTT. This sequence encodes CASSHTGGEGEKLFF. J is TRBJ1-4 and V is TRBV5-6; 9 bases match TRBD1. The CDR3 consists of 15 residues. Trimming at V came to 4 bases and at J to 8 bases, leaving 9 bases not matched to a gene. Germline loops: CDR1 SGHDT, CDR2 YYEEEE. Variable domain in full (rest from reference TRBV5-6 and TRBJ1-4): DAGVTQSPTHLIKTRGQQVTLRCSPKSGHDTVSWYQQALGQGPQFIFQYYEEEERQRGNFPDRFSGHQFPNYSSELNVNALLLGDSALYLCASSHTGGEGEKLFFGSGTQLSVL.

The CDR3 sequence is CASSAGGRADTQYF. The CDR3, as DNA: TGTGCCAGCTCCGCGGGAGGGAGGGCAGATACGCAGTATTTT. This chain joins TRBV7-3 and TRBJ2-3, with 9 bases identical to TRBD2. Looked up from germline, CDR1 is SGHTA and CDR2 is FQGTGA. The CDR3 runs to 14 residues. Unmatched junction bases numbered 7, after V lost 8 bases and J lost 4 bases.

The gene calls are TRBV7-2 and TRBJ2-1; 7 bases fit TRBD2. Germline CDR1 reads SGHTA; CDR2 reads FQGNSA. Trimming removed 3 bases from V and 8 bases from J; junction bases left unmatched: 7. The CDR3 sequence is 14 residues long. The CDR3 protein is CASSFPGGGDEQFF. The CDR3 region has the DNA TGTGCCAGCAGCTTCCCCGGGGGAGGGGATGAGCAGTTCTTC.

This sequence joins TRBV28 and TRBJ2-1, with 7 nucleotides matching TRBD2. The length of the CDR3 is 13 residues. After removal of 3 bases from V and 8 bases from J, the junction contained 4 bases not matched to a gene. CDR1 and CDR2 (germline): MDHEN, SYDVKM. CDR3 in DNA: TGTGCCAGCAGTTTCCTAGCGGTCGATGAGCAGTTCTTC. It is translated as CASSFLAVDEQFF.

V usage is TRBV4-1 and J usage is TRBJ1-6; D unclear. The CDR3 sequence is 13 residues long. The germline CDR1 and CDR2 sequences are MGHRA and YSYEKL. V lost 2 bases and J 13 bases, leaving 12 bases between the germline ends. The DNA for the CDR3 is TGCGCCAGCAGCCAACTTGGCGGAGTTCCCCTCCACTTT. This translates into CASSQLGGVPLHF.

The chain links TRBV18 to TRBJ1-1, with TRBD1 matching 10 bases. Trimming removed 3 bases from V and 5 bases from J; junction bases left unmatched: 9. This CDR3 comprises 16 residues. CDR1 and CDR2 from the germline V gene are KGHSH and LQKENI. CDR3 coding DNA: TGTGCCAGCTCACCGTTGACAGGGGGCTTGAGGACTGAAGCTTTCTTT. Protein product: CASSPLTGGLRTEAFF.

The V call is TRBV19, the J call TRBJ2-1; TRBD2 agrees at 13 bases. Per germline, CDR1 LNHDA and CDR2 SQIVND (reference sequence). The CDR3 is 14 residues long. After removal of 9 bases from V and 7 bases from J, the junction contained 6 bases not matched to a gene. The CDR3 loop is CASQTSGRANEQFF. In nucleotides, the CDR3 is TGTGCCAGCCAAACTAGCGGGAGGGCTAATGAGCAGTTCTTC.

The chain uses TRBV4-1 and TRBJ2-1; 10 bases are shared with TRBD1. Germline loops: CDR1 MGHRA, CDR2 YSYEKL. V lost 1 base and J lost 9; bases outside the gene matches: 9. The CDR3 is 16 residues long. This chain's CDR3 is CASSQGLGQGVGEQFF. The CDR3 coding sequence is TGCGCCAGCAGCCAAGGTCTCGGACAGGGGGTGGGTGAGCAGTTCTTC.

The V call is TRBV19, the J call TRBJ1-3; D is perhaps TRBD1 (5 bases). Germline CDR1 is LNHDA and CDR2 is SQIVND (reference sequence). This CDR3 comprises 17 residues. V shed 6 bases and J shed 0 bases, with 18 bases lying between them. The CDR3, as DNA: TGTGCCAGTAGGCGGACATCCGGCTCTAACTCTGGAAACACCATATATTTT. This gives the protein CASRRTSGSNSGNTIYF.

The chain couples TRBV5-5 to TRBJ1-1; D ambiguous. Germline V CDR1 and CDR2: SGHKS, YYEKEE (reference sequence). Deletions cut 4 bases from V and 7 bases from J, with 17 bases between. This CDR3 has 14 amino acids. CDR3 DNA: TGTGCCAGCAGCGTTGACGACGGAGCACGTGAAGCTTTCTTT. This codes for CASSVDDGAREAFF.